The present entry profiles one T cell receptor beta chain with its context. Its antigen is still unknown. This sample was taken from a study of T cell responses to AZD1222 COVID-19 vaccine. Assay: immunoSEQ multiplex PCR; the TCRdb copy retains only in-frame clones and omits some. The table lists around 150,000 clones, approximately 91% of them singletons. Study results and caveats: Only after the peak T cell response were repertoires sampled. Nearly half of unique spike-specific TCRs reportedly avoided B.1.351 and B.1.1.7 mutated regions. Just a handful of people given AZD1222 tested seropositive at baseline.

V was shortened by 6 bases and J by 0 bases, with 3 bases between the two germline ends. The germline V gene has CDR1 SGHDN and CDR2 FVKESK. The CDR3 covers 13 residues. The gene calls are TRBV14 and TRBJ1-6; D is uncertain. The TCR originated in an adult in good health. The sequencing used peripheral blood, collected on day 0 of AZD1222 vaccination. The CDR3 bases are TGTGCCAGCAGAAGCTCCTATAATTCACCCCTCCACTTT. Translation: CASRSSYNSPLHF.